Presented here are 8 T cell receptor beta chains from one specimen sequenced in a study of patients and donors after allogeneic stem cell transplantation. TCRdb re-derived calls from the RT-PCR reads in MiXCR, one entry per CDR3 protein. This sample has about 410,000 distinct CDR3 sequences, with 16% found just once. The sequencing sample was made of blood, either unsorted or a sorted T cell fraction (not recorded which). The receptors shown here come from a human donor who was either an allogeneic HSCT recipient or a stem cell or donor lymphocyte infusion donor (not recorded which). It is not recorded whose cells these are; they may come from a transplant donor.

The J gene is TRBJ2-4, the V gene TRBV12-3 or TRBV12-4; D unclear. The CDR3 length is 15 residues. V dropped 0 bases and J dropped 0 bases, with 6 bases sitting between them. The CDR3 DNA follows: TGTGCCAGCAGTTTAGCGGCCTTAGCCAAAAACATTCAGTACTTC. It codes for CASSLAALAKNIQYF.

This clonotype was counted at least ten times. The chain couples TRBV20-1 to TRBJ2-2; D call uncertain. V lost 1 base and J lost 5, with 11 bases in between. CDR3 length equals 14 residues. Germline assignment: CDR1 DFQATT and CDR2 SNEGSKA (reference sequence). The CDR3 here is CSARVGPGTGELFF. The CDR3 coding sequence is TGCAGTGCTAGAGTCGGTCCGGGTACCGGGGAGCTGTTTTTT.

The V call is TRBV20-1, the J call TRBJ1-5; no clear D. This CDR3 spans 13 amino acids. V was cut by 5 bases and J by 2 bases, with 10 bases left in between. The germline V gene has CDR1 DFQATT and CDR2 SNEGSKA (reference sequence). The CDR3 nucleotides read TGCAGTGCTTCCCCCCGGGGCAATCAGCCCCAGCATTTT. This translates into CSASPRGNQPQHF.

At least ten counts were recorded for this clonotype. The rearrangement links TRBV11-2 to TRBJ1-1; D is undetermined. CDR3 length: 11 residues. Per the germline V gene, CDR1 is SGHAT and CDR2 is FQNNGV. V gave up 1 base and J gave up 9 bases, with 6 bases separating them. Written as DNA, the CDR3 is TGTGCCAGCAGCTTAGGACGGAAAGCTTTCTTT. Translation gives CASSLGRKAFF.

The chain links TRBV5-1 to TRBJ1-3, with a weak D call TRBD1 (6 bases). V was cut by 6 bases and J by 2 bases, with 12 bases left in between. CDR1 SGHRS and CDR2 YFSETQ come from the germline V gene. The CDR3 has 14 amino acids. CDR3 bases: TGCGCCAGCAAACCGGGACACGCTGGAAACACCATATATTTT. As protein: CASKPGHAGNTIYF.

CDR3 in DNA: TGCGCCAGCAGCTCCGGACAGGGCAAAACCGGGGAGCTGTTTTTT. It codes for CASSSGQGKTGELFF. The chain has TRBV5-1 and TRBJ2-2; 8 nucleotides match TRBD1. Looked up from germline, CDR1 is SGHRS and CDR2 is YFSETQ. CDR3 length: 15 residues. The V segment lost 3 bases and the J segment 5 bases; nucleotides outside the gene matches: 6.

This clonotype appeared a few times. One base away lies a much larger clone, so this may be a sequencing read error. The CDR3 DNA follows: TGCGCCAGCAGCCAACTAGCGGGGGGGGCCACAGATACGCAGTATTTT. Its translation: CASSQLAGGATDTQYF. The chain employs TRBV4-3 and TRBJ2-3; TRBD2 matches at 12 bases. Per the germline V gene, CDR1 is LGHNA and CDR2 is YSLEER. Trimming took 2 bases from V and 2 from J; bases not matched to a gene: 2. The CDR3 runs 16 residues.

This clonotype was observed a few times. The gene calls are TRBV4-3 and TRBJ2-7; D may be TRBD1 (6 bases). Germline CDR1 LGHNA, CDR2 YSLEER. V shed 2 bases and J shed 2 bases, with 16 bases lying between them. The CDR3 covers 16 residues. The CDR3, as DNA: TGCGCCAGCAGCCAATCCAGTCCAGGGGCCCCCTACGAGCAGTACTTC. Translation: CASSQSSPGAPYEQYF.